This record covers a single T cell receptor beta chain. The sample comes from a study of blood T cell repertoires in COVID-19. Study details: Donors in Cohort 3 who had recovered were those with two negative PCRs, healthcare professional clearance, or resolution of their symptoms.

Participants had their cohort set by participant-reported clinical history. Methods used by the authors: Reference gene primers were amplified, and this amplification served to estimate nucleated cell counts. TCRdb's copy holds only in-frame clones and misses some; the assay was immunoSEQ multiplex PCR. For V, J and clone size, that table is used; D and trimming come from the DNA. The sample has about 230,000 clones; approximately 87% are singletons. Germline lookup yields CDR1 LGHNT and CDR2 FRNRAP. The CDR3 runs to 12 residues. The V end lost 6 bases, the J end lost 1 base, and 7 bases lay between the germline ends.

This clonotype was sampled from a woman in her 50s in a cohort exposed to, infected with or recovered from COVID-19 (not recorded which). This chain joins TRBV12-5 and TRBJ2-7, with D perhaps matching TRBD2 (5 bases). Input material: PBMCs or T cells enriched from blood (not recorded which). The CDR3 nucleotides read TGTGCTAGTGGCCGGGATTCCTACGAGCAGTACTTC. It is translated as CASGRDSYEQYF.